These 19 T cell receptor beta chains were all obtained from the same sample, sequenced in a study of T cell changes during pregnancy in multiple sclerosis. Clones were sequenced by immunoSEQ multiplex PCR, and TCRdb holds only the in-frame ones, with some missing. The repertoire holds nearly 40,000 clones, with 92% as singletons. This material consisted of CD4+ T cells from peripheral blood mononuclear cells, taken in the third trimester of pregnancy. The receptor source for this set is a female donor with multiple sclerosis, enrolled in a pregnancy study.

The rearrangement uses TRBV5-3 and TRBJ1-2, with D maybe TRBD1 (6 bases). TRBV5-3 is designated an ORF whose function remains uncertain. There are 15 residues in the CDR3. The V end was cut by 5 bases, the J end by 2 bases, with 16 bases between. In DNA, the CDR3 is TGTGCCAGAAGTTTCTGTCACAGGGAGAACTATGGCTACACCTTC. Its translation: CARSFCHRENYGYTF.

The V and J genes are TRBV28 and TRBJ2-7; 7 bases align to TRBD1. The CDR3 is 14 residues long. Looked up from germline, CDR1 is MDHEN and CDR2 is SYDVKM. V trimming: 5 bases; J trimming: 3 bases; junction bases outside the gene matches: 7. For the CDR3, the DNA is TGTGCCAGCAGTGAAGGGACAGAACTCTACGAGCAGTACTTC. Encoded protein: CASSEGTELYEQYF.

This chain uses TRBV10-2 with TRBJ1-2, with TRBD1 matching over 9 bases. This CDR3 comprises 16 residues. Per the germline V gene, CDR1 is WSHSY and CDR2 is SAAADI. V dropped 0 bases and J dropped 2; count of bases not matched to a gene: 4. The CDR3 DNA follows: TGCGCCAGCAGTGAGTCTAGGACAGGGGTGAACTATGGCTACACCTTC. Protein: CASSESRTGVNYGYTF.

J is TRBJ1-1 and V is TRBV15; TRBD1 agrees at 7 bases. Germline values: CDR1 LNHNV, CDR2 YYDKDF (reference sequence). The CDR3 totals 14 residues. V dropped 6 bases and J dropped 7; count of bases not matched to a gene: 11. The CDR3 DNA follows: TGTGCCACCAGATTAGGGGGCGCCGAAAATGAAGCTTTCTTT. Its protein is CATRLGGAENEAFF.

The CDR3 loop is CASRTAGTDTQYF. The CDR3 region has the DNA TGTGCCAGCAGGACAGCTGGCACAGATACGCAGTATTTT. The rearrangement uses TRBV11-2 and TRBJ2-3; TRBD1 is a possible D gene (5 bases). The V end lost 6 bases, the J end lost 1 base, and 8 bases lay between the germline ends. CDR3 length equals 13 residues. Germline V gives CDR1 SGHAT, CDR2 FQNNGV.

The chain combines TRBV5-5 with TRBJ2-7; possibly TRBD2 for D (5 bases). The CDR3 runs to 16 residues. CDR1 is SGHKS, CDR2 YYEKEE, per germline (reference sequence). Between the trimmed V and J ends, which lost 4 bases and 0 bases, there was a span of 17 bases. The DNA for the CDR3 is TGTGCCAGCAGCCTAGCCTTTGTATTAAACTCCTACGAGCAGTACTTC. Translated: CASSLAFVLNSYEQYF.

The CDR3 loop reads CASSLWSSGSETQYF. For the CDR3, the DNA is TGTGCCAGCAGCTTGTGGAGTAGCGGGAGTGAGACCCAGTACTTC. The chain employs TRBV5-4 and TRBJ2-5; 9 bases line up with TRBD2. Germline assignment: CDR1 SGHNT and CDR2 YYREEE (reference sequence). The V segment lost 1 base and the J segment 5 bases; nucleotides outside the gene matches: 6. This CDR3 has 15 amino acids.

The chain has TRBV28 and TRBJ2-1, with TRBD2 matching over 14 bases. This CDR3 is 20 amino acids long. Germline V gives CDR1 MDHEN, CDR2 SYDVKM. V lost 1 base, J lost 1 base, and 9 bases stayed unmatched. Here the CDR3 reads CASSLSGPGLAGESYNEQFF. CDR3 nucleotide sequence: TGTGCCAGCAGTTTATCCGGACCGGGACTAGCGGGAGAGTCCTACAATGAGCAGTTCTTC.

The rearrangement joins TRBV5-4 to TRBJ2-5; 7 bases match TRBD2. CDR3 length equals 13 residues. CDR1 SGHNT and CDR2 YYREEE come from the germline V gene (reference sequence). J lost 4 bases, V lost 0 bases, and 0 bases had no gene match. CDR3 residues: CASSLGGGETQYF. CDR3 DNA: TGTGCCAGCAGCTTGGGGGGGGGAGAGACCCAGTACTTC.

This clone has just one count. The CDR3 region has the DNA TGTGCCAGTAGTATAGTGGGCAGGGCGTTAGGTCAGCCCCAGCATTTT. Translated: CASSIVGRALGQPQHF. The chain links TRBV19 to TRBJ1-5, with D possibly being TRBD1 (5 bases). From germline, CDR1 is LNHDA and CDR2 SQIVND (reference sequence). The CDR3 loop spans 16 amino acids. V lost 1 base and J 6 bases, leaving 16 bases between the germline ends.

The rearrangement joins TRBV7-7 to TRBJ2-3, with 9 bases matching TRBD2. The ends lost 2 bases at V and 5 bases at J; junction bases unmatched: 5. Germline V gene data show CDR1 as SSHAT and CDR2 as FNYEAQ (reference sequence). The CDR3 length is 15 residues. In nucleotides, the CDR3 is TGTGCCAGCAGCTTAAGGGGCGGGAGGGAAGATACGCAGTATTTT. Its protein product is CASSLRGGREDTQYF.

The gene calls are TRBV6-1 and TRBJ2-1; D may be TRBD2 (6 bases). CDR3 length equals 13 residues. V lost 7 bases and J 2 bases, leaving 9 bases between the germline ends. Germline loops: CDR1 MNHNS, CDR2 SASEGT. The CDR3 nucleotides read TGTGCCAGCACTCCTAGCGCCTACAATGAGCAGTTCTTC. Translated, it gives CASTPSAYNEQFF.

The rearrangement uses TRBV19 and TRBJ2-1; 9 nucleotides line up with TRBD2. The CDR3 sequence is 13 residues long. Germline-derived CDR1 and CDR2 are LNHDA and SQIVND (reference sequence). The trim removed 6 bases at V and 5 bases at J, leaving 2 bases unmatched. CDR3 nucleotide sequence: TGTGCCAGTAGGCTAGCGGGGCACAATGAGCAGTTCTTC. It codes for CASRLAGHNEQFF.

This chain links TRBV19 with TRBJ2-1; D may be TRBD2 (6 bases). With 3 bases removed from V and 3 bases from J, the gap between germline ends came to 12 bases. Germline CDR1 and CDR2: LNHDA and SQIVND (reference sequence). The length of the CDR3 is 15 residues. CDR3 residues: CASSILGGVYNEQFF. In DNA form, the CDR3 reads TGTGCCAGTAGTATCCTGGGGGGAGTCTACAATGAGCAGTTCTTC.

The CDR3 sequence: CASSLTSANEQFF. The CDR3 bases are TGCGCCAGCAGCTTGACTAGCGCAAATGAGCAGTTCTTC. The chain recombines TRBV5-1 with TRBJ2-1, with 7 bases fitting TRBD2. The CDR3 loop spans 13 amino acids. The germline V gene encodes CDR1 SGHRS and CDR2 YFSETQ. The junction had 2 bases not matched to a gene; V was cut back by 1 base and J by 7 bases.

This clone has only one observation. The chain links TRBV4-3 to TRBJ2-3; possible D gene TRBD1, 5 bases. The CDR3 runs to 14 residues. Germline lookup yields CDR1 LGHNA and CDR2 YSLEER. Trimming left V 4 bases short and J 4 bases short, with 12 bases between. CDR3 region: CASSRTTGADTQYF. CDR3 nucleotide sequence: TGCGCCAGCAGCCGGACAACTGGGGCAGATACGCAGTATTTT.

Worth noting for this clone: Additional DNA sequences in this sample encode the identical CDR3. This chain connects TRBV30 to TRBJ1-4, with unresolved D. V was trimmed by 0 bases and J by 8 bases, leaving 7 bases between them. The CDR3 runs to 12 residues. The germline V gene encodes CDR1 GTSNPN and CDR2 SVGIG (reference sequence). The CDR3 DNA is TGTGCCTGGAGTGTACTAAGGGAAAAACTGTTTTTT. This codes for CAWSVLREKLFF.

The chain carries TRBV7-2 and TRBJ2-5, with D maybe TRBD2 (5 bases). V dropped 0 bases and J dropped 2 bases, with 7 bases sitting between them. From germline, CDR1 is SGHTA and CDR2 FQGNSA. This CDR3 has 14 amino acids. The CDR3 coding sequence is TGTGCCAGCAGCTTAGCGTGGACTCAAGAGACCCAGTACTTC. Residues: CASSLAWTQETQYF.

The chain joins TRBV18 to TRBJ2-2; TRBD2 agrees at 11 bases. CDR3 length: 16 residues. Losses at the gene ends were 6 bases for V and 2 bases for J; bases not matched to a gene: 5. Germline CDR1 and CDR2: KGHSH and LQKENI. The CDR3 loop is CASSEGLAGNTGELFF. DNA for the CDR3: TGTGCCAGCTCTGAAGGACTAGCGGGTAACACCGGGGAGCTGTTTTTT.